Following are 27 T cell receptor beta chains from one sample sequenced in a study of chemoradiotherapy in HPV16-positive cancers. Assay used: immunoSEQ multiplex PCR; TCRdb lists only in-frame clones, some missing. The sample includes several thousand clones, 85% to 95% of them seen just once. The sample was acquired from a patient who underwent chemoradiotherapy. The receptors here all came from a human donor with HPV-associated anogenital cancer.

The chain recombines TRBV19 with TRBJ2-2; D unclear. This CDR3 has 12 residues. Trimming took 6 bases from V and 5 from J, leaving 7 bases between them. Germline V gives CDR1 LNHDA, CDR2 SQIVND (reference sequence). In nucleotides, the CDR3 is TGTGCCAGTAGCATCGGAACCGGGGAGCTGTTTTTT. Translation gives CASSIGTGELFF.

The chain links TRBV30 to TRBJ2-7, with 9 bases lining up with TRBD2. V shed 0 bases, J shed 7 bases, and the junction held 10 bases outside the gene matches. This CDR3 has 15 residues. Germline V gives CDR1 GTSNPN, CDR2 SVGIG (reference sequence). DNA for the CDR3: TGTGCCTGGAGTGTCGTAGCGGGGGCCGATCGGGAGCAGTACTTC. It encodes CAWSVVAGADREQYF.

V is TRBV4-1 and J is TRBJ2-3; tentative D call: TRBD2 (6 bases). The CDR3 loop spans 14 amino acids. Germline CDR1 and CDR2: MGHRA and YSYEKL. V lost 4 bases and J lost 8, with 16 bases in between. CDR3 nucleotides: TGCGCCAGCAGCCCGTACGGGACTCTTCTTACGCAGTATTTT. Protein: CASSPYGTLLTQYF.

The V and J genes are TRBV7-6 and TRBJ2-1, with unresolved D. V was clipped by 1 base and J by 4 bases, with 8 bases between them. Germline V CDR1 and CDR2: SGHVS, FNYEAQ. This CDR3 has 14 residues. The DNA for the CDR3 is TGTGCCAGCAGCTTAGAAGTTTCGTACAATGAGCAGTTCTTC. It codes for CASSLEVSYNEQFF.

This sequence joins TRBV5-6 and TRBJ1-3; D is undetermined. CDR3 size: 17 residues. The V gene lost 0 bases and the J gene lost 0 bases, with 13 bases spanning the gap. Germline CDR1 and CDR2: SGHDT and YYEEEE. CDR3 DNA: TGTGCCAGCAGCTTGGCCTTGGGAGTCCGCTCTGGAAACACCATATATTTT. Protein sequence: CASSLALGVRSGNTIYF.

This sequence joins TRBV4-3 and TRBJ1-1; 7 bases agree with TRBD1. With V trimmed by 8 bases and J by 1 base, 19 bases remained unmatched. Germline V gives CDR1 LGHNA, CDR2 YSLEER. The CDR3 contains 18 residues. CDR3 residues: CASRGGDVGQFANTEAFF. CDR3 nucleotide sequence: TGCGCCAGCCGTGGTGGGGATGTGGGACAGTTTGCGAACACTGAAGCTTTCTTT.

The chain uses TRBV19 and TRBJ1-5, with D perhaps matching TRBD1 (5 bases). Per germline, CDR1 LNHDA and CDR2 SQIVND (reference sequence). With 0 bases removed from V and 7 bases from J, the gap between germline ends came to 16 bases. The CDR3 length is 16 residues. CDR3 sequence (DNA): TGTGCCAGTAGTATAGATCCACGGGGCTATGGGCAGCCCCAGCATTTT. This translates into CASSIDPRGYGQPQHF.

The chain links TRBV28 to TRBJ1-6; 8 bases agree with TRBD1. V shed 7 bases, J shed 8 bases, and the junction held 4 bases outside the gene matches. This CDR3 is 13 amino acids long. Per germline, CDR1 MDHEN and CDR2 SYDVKM. CDR3 region: CASTGTGYSPLHF. As DNA, the CDR3 is TGTGCCAGCACCGGGACAGGCTATTCACCCCTCCACTTT.

This clone was observed a single time. The rearrangement uses TRBV30 and TRBJ1-4, with 9 bases identical to TRBD1. CDR3 length equals 13 residues. Looked up from germline, CDR1 is GTSNPN and CDR2 is SVGIG (reference sequence). V was clipped by 0 bases and J by 7 bases; unmatched bases: 0. The CDR3 region is CAWSVQGAEKLFF. Written as DNA, the CDR3 is TGTGCCTGGAGTGTACAGGGGGCTGAAAAACTGTTTTTT.

As to this clone: Other DNA sequences in the sample encode the same CDR3. The V call is TRBV7-9, the J call TRBJ2-5; D may be TRBD1 or TRBD2 (5 bases each). V was pared by 1 base and J by 2 bases, with 8 bases between. The germline V gene encodes CDR1 SEHNR and CDR2 FQNEAQ (reference sequence). The CDR3 runs 14 residues. CDR3 nucleotide sequence: TGTGCCAGCAGCTTAGGAGGGGCGCAAGAGACCCAGTACTTC. It codes for CASSLGGAQETQYF.

The chain links TRBV29-1 to TRBJ1-1; tentative D call: TRBD1 (5 bases). CDR1 SQVTM and CDR2 ANQGSEA come from the germline V gene. The CDR3 extends over 13 amino acids. With 4 bases removed from V and 2 bases from J, the gap between germline ends came to 11 bases. In DNA, the CDR3 is TGCAGCGTTGGGGATGACAGAAACACTGAAGCTTTCTTT. Protein product: CSVGDDRNTEAFF.

The chain uses TRBV28 and TRBJ2-2; 7 bases are shared with TRBD1. Per the germline V gene, CDR1 is MDHEN and CDR2 is SYDVKM. Trimming at V came to 2 bases and at J to 0 bases, leaving 0 bases not matched to a gene. CDR3 length: 15 amino acids. The CDR3 is CASSLQGANTGELFF. CDR3 DNA: TGTGCCAGCAGTTTACAGGGGGCGAACACCGGGGAGCTGTTTTTT.

The chain combines TRBV5-1 with TRBJ2-2; no reliable D call. CDR3 size: 16 residues. The germline gives CDR1 SGHRS, CDR2 YFSETQ. V shed 0 bases and J shed 4 bases, with 13 bases lying between them. The CDR3 here is CASSLEGLGGTGELFF. As DNA, the CDR3 is TGCGCCAGCAGCTTGGAGGGCCTGGGTGGCACCGGGGAGCTGTTTTTT. The whole variable domain, filled in from reference TRBV5-1 and TRBJ2-2, reads KAGVTQTPRYLIKTRGQQVTLSCSPISGHRSVSWYQQTPGQGLQFLFEYFSETQRNKGNFPGRFSGRQFSNSRSEMNVSTLELGDSALYLCASSLEGLGGTGELFFGEGSRLTVL.

This clone was detected only a few times. CDR3: CASSSEPGGSNQPQHF. The CDR3 coding sequence is TGTGCCAGCAGTTCGGAACCGGGGGGCAGCAATCAGCCCCAGCATTTT. The chain couples TRBV28 to TRBJ1-5, with D perhaps matching TRBD1 (6 bases). This CDR3 region has 16 residues. V shed 4 bases and J shed 1 base, with 14 bases lying between them. CDR1 MDHEN and CDR2 SYDVKM come from the germline V gene.

This chain joins TRBV11-2 and TRBJ1-1; D possibly corresponds to TRBD1 (6 bases). Trimming removed 9 bases at V and 0 bases at J, with 14 bases between. The CDR3 extends over 14 amino acids. CDR1 and CDR2 from the germline V gene are SGHAT and FQNNGV. The CDR3 sequence is CASKLGALNTEAFF. The DNA of the CDR3 is TGTGCCAGTAAGCTGGGGGCACTGAACACTGAAGCTTTCTTT. Supplemented by reference TRBV11-2 and TRBJ1-1, the full variable domain reads EAGVAQSPRYKIIEKRQSVAFWCNPISGHATLYWYQQILGQGPKLLIQFQNNGVVDDSQLPKDRFSAERLKGVDSTLKIQPAKLEDSAVYLCASKLGALNTEAFFGQGTRLTVV.

The chain joins TRBV18 to TRBJ1-2; D uncertain. Germline loops: CDR1 KGHSH, CDR2 LQKENI. CDR3 length equals 16 residues. V was trimmed by 3 bases and J by 0 bases, leaving 14 bases between them. The chain's CDR3 is CASSPTTRQANYGYTF. CDR3 coding DNA: TGTGCCAGCTCACCTACGACAAGGCAAGCTAACTATGGCTACACCTTC.

The chain combines TRBV5-4 with TRBJ1-2, with 7 bases lining up with TRBD1. V lost 3 bases, J lost 5 bases, and 7 bases stayed unmatched. There are 14 residues in the CDR3. Germline loops: CDR1 SGHNT, CDR2 YYREEE (reference sequence). CDR3 bases: TGTGCCAGCAGCTCCGACAGGGAGGTTTATGGCTACACCTTC. Translation gives CASSSDREVYGYTF.

V and J are TRBV4-2 and TRBJ1-1; D uncertain. This CDR3 has 16 amino acids. Per the germline V gene, CDR1 is LGHNA and CDR2 is YNFKEQ. The V end lost 8 bases, the J end lost 0 bases, and 19 bases lay between the germline ends. The CDR3 DNA follows: TGTGCCAGCCTCCCTCTCGGAAGCGTTGTGAACACTGAAGCTTTCTTT. As protein: CASLPLGSVVNTEAFF.

The chain couples TRBV7-2 to TRBJ2-1; TRBD2 matches at 9 bases. J was trimmed by 7 bases and V by 7 bases; bases with no gene match: 14. CDR1 is SGHTA and CDR2 is FQGNSA in the germline V gene. This CDR3 spans 16 amino acids. The CDR3 DNA reads as TGTGCCAGCACCCCCCAGGGGCGGGGGGGCCGTAATGAGCAGTTCTTC. Translating gives CASTPQGRGGRNEQFF.

The J gene is TRBJ2-7, the V gene TRBV4-2, with D possibly being TRBD2 (6 bases). Trimming stripped 3 bases from V and 3 bases from J, with 15 bases between. The CDR3 is 15 amino acids. The germline CDR1 and CDR2 sequences are LGHNA and YNFKEQ. The DNA of the CDR3 is TGTGCCAGCAGCCAGGAGGGGACCCGAGGCTACGAGCAGTACTTC. Translating it yields CASSQEGTRGYEQYF.

The V gene is TRBV30, the J gene TRBJ2-7, with D tentatively TRBD2 (6 bases). This CDR3 region has 12 residues. The germline CDR1 and CDR2 sequences are GTSNPN and SVGIG (reference sequence). V lost 0 bases to trimming and J lost 3 bases, with 6 bases between them. The CDR3 reads CAWSVGGYEQYF. CDR3 bases: TGTGCCTGGAGTGTCGGGGGCTACGAGCAGTACTTC.

This sequence joins TRBV29-1 and TRBJ2-7, with 9 bases fitting TRBD1. Trimming took 5 bases from V and 3 from J; bases not matched to a gene: 23. The CDR3 is made up of 19 amino acids. Germline CDR1 and CDR2: SQVTM and ANQGSEA. The CDR3 loop is CSVQGAGETGGFSVYEQYF. The CDR3 region has the DNA TGCAGCGTTCAAGGTGCTGGCGAGACAGGGGGATTTTCCGTCTACGAGCAGTACTTC.

The CDR3: CASSPSGTVYGYTF. The CDR3 DNA reads TGCGCCAGCAGCCCTTCAGGCACGGTCTATGGCTACACCTTC. This chain uses TRBV4-3 with TRBJ1-2; D unresolved. Germline V gene lookup returns CDR1 LGHNA and CDR2 YSLEER. This CDR3 is 14 amino acids long. V lost 4 bases to trimming and J lost 4 bases, with 13 bases between them.

The chain couples TRBV19 to TRBJ1-5, with 7 bases fitting TRBD1. Losses at the gene ends were 10 bases for V and 2 bases for J; bases not matched to a gene: 14. The V gene's germline CDR1 is LNHDA and CDR2 SQIVND (reference sequence). The CDR3 spans 16 residues. The CDR3 sequence: CATSKGTVVGNQPQHF. The CDR3 region has the DNA TGTGCCACTTCGAAAGGGACAGTTGTTGGCAATCAGCCCCAGCATTTT. Based on the CDR3 plus reference TRBV19 and TRBJ1-5, the full variable domain is DGGITQSPKYLFRKEGQNVTLSCEQNLNHDAMYWYRQDPGQGLRLIYYSQIVNDFQKGDIAEGYSVSREKKESFPLTVTSAQKNPTAFYLCATSKGTVVGNQPQHFGDGTRLSIL.

The CDR3 DNA follows: TGTGCCAGCAGCTTAAAGGGGGGCCTCACCTTC. Translation gives CASSLKGGLTF. The V and J genes are TRBV7-2 and TRBJ1-2; D may be TRBD1 (6 bases). Per germline, CDR1 SGHTA and CDR2 FQGNSA. V lost 2 bases and J lost 13, with 11 bases in between. The CDR3 is 11 residues long.

The gene calls are TRBV9 and TRBJ2-3; the D gene is possibly TRBD2 (5 bases). This CDR3 contains 17 residues. Germline CDR1 and CDR2: SGDLS and YYNGEE. Trimming removed 0 bases from V and 0 bases from J, with 14 bases in between. The CDR3 nucleotides read TGTGCCAGCAGCGTAGTAAATACGGCGGGCAGCACAGATACGCAGTATTTT. Protein product: CASSVVNTAGSTDTQYF.

This chain uses TRBV10-3 with TRBJ1-1, with D unresolved. The CDR3 runs 14 residues. V dropped 3 bases and J dropped 8 bases, with 16 bases sitting between them. In germline, CDR1 is ENHRY, CDR2 SYGVKD. The CDR3 nucleotides are TGTGCCATCAGTGACCCCCTCGGCAGCGGGGAAGCTTTCTTT. Protein: CAISDPLGSGEAFF.